One and the same sample provided the 24 T cell receptor beta chains below, sequenced in a study of T cells in Graves' hyperthyroidism and ophthalmopathy. RNA transcripts gave rise to amplified TCR beta CDR3 regions. HTBI primers were the set used in a first-round RT-PCR of the TCR CDR3. TCRdb reprocessed the multiplex PCR reads with MiXCR, giving one entry per CDR3 protein. The sample includes about 290,000 distinct CDR3 sequences, approximately 18% seen only once; the top ten take about 35%. Sequenced input: blood. The receptors stem from a man in his fifties with Graves' ophthalmopathy.

The sample holds many counts of this clonotype. The chain's CDR3 is CASSPPAKREYEQYF. The CDR3 DNA reads as TGTGCCAGCTCACCCCCCGCCAAGCGAGAGTACGAGCAGTACTTC. This rearrangement joins TRBV18 to TRBJ2-7; D uncertain. Between the trimmed V and J ends, which lost 3 bases and 4 bases, there was a span of 16 bases. The CDR3 is 15 amino acids. Looked up from germline, CDR1 is KGHSH and CDR2 is LQKENI.

The chain has TRBV24-1 and TRBJ2-7; D not certain. The germline gives CDR1 KGHDR, CDR2 SFDVKD. Trimming shortened V by 2 bases and J by 3 bases, and 10 bases separated the two germline ends. The CDR3 runs 14 residues. The CDR3 spells CATSDSGTLYEQYF. The CDR3 region has the DNA TGTGCCACCAGTGATTCAGGCACCCTCTACGAGCAGTACTTC.

A word on this clonotype: Possible read error: a much larger clone is one base away. The chain recombines TRBV3-1 with TRBJ1-2; 8 bases map to TRBD1. The germline V gene encodes CDR1 LGHDT and CDR2 YNNKEL (reference sequence). V lost 1 base and J lost 4; bases outside the gene matches: 2. The CDR3 extends over 14 amino acids. The CDR3 here is CASSQAGGTYGYTF. In DNA form, the CDR3 reads TGTGCCAGCAGCCAAGCAGGGGGCACCTATGGCTACACCTTC.

This clonotype was recorded at least ten times. In DNA form, the CDR3 reads TGCAGTGCTAGAGATGGGAATCGGGAGACCCAGTACTTC. Translated: CSARDGNRETQYF. V usage is TRBV20-1 and J usage is TRBJ2-5; no definite D call. The length of the CDR3 is 13 residues. Trimming removed 0 bases from V and 5 bases from J, with 10 bases in between. The V gene's germline CDR1 is DFQATT and CDR2 SNEGSKA (reference sequence).

This clonotype has at least ten counts. The chain employs TRBV20-1 and TRBJ2-1; D possibly corresponds to TRBD2 (6 bases). Per germline, CDR1 DFQATT and CDR2 SNEGSKA (reference sequence). The CDR3 spans 13 residues. CDR3 DNA sequence: TGCAATGCCGGGACTCCAACCTACAATGAGCAGTTCTTC. This codes for CNAGTPTYNEQFF.

This clonotype was counted ten times or more. The rearrangement joins TRBV2 to TRBJ1-5; the D gene is possibly TRBD1 (6 bases). There are 15 residues in the CDR3. Germline assignment: CDR1 SNHLY and CDR2 FYNNEI. V dropped 8 bases and J dropped 3 bases, with 17 bases sitting between them. The CDR3 region is CASLTGPGTNQPQHF. The DNA for the CDR3 is TGTGCCAGCCTTACAGGGCCGGGTACCAATCAGCCCCAGCATTTT.

This clonotype was counted many times. The chain couples TRBV7-9 to TRBJ1-2; 7 bases match TRBD1. The CDR3 contains 15 residues. Germline V gene sequence: CDR1 SEHNR, CDR2 FQNEAQ (reference sequence). The V and J ends lost 3 bases and 3 bases, in that order; junction bases with no gene match: 7. The CDR3 spells CASSLGNTGDYGYTF. The CDR3 DNA is TGTGCCAGCAGCTTGGGTAATACAGGGGACTATGGCTACACCTTC.

The chain recombines TRBV6-1 with TRBJ2-7; D is possibly TRBD1 or TRBD2 (7 bases each). Per the germline V gene, CDR1 is MNHNS and CDR2 is SASEGT. The CDR3 sequence is 16 residues long. V gave up 7 bases and J gave up 2 bases, with 21 bases separating them. For the CDR3, the DNA is TGTGCCAGCATCGATTGGGGAGGGACAGCGACCTACGAGCAGTACTTC. It translates to CASIDWGGTATYEQYF.

This clonotype appeared once. The chain carries TRBV6-4 and TRBJ2-7; D may be TRBD1 (5 bases). Per germline, CDR1 MRHNA and CDR2 SNTAGT. This CDR3 has 12 amino acids. V was trimmed by 4 bases and J by 7 bases, leaving 11 bases between them. Here the CDR3 reads CASSASGFEQYF. The CDR3 nucleotides read TGTGCCAGCAGTGCCTCAGGGTTTGAGCAGTACTTC.

This clonotype was seen many times. J is TRBJ1-5 and V is TRBV28; the D gene is possibly TRBD1 (5 bases). The ends were cut back, 2 bases at V and 6 bases at J, with 11 bases in the middle. Germline CDR1 is MDHEN and CDR2 is SYDVKM. The CDR3 contains 14 residues. The CDR3 reads CASSLVVGGQPQHF. Written as DNA, the CDR3 is TGTGCCAGCAGTTTAGTTGTGGGGGGTCAGCCCCAGCATTTT.

This clonotype was detected only a few times. The chain has TRBV9 and TRBJ2-3, with 8 bases identical to TRBD1. V dropped 4 bases and J dropped 2; count of bases not matched to a gene: 9. CDR1 and CDR2 from the germline V gene are SGDLS and YYNGEE. The CDR3 contains 16 residues. CDR3 in DNA: TGTGCCAGCAGCATAACGACAGGGGCCGACACAGATACGCAGTATTTT. Its protein is CASSITTGADTDTQYF.

The genes are TRBV6-1 and TRBJ1-4, with a tentative D call TRBD1 (5 bases). The CDR3 is 15 residues long. Per germline, CDR1 MNHNS and CDR2 SASEGT. Trimming shortened V by 4 bases and J by 8 bases, and 17 bases separated the two germline ends. The CDR3 DNA is TGTGCCAGCAGTGGGGGGGGAGAGATTAAGGAAAAACTGTTTTTT. Encoded protein: CASSGGGEIKEKLFF.

This clonotype was picked up a small number of times. The CDR3 DNA sequence: TGTGCCAGCAGCCCGGGACAGGGGCTCGGATCACCCCTCCACTTT. This sequence encodes CASSPGQGLGSPLHF. The genes are TRBV28 and TRBJ1-6, with 10 bases lining up with TRBD1. Germline-derived CDR1 and CDR2 are MDHEN and SYDVKM. The CDR3 is 15 residues long. Trimming removed 6 bases from V and 10 bases from J; junction bases left unmatched: 9.

This clonotype was seen ten or more times. The genes are TRBV7-2 and TRBJ2-3; D is possibly TRBD2 (6 bases). V shed 3 bases and J shed 1 base, with 11 bases lying between them. The CDR3 contains 15 residues. The germline V gene encodes CDR1 SGHTA and CDR2 FQGNSA. CDR3 DNA: TGTGCCAGCAGCTTTTCGGAGGGAGGCACAGATACGCAGTATTTT. Translation: CASSFSEGGTDTQYF.

CDR3 loop: CASSLGFPYDSPLHF. The CDR3 nucleotides read TGTGCCAGCAGCTTAGGCTTCCCATATGATTCACCCCTCCACTTT. The rearrangement joins TRBV11-2 to TRBJ1-6; D gene uncertain. The CDR3 length is 15 residues. The germline gives CDR1 SGHAT, CDR2 FQNNGV. The ends were cut back, 1 base at V and 8 bases at J, with 12 bases in the middle.

This clonotype was found many times. The rearrangement joins TRBV10-3 to TRBJ2-5, with 7 bases matching TRBD2. Trimming took 6 bases from V and 2 from J; bases not matched to a gene: 6. Germline V gene lookup returns CDR1 ENHRY and CDR2 SYGVKD. The CDR3 covers 14 residues. The CDR3 region has the DNA TGTGCCATCAGCTGGGGGGGGGGGCAAGAGACCCAGTACTTC. Translating gives CAISWGGGQETQYF.

In this sample, this clonotype turned up a few times. The rearrangement joins TRBV5-4 to TRBJ2-1; D might be TRBD1 (6 bases). The germline CDR1 and CDR2 sequences are SGHNT and YYREEE (reference sequence). The CDR3 spans 16 residues. V lost 0 bases and J 0 bases, leaving 10 bases between the germline ends. The CDR3 loop is CASSLGGGNSYNEQFF. CDR3 coding DNA: TGTGCCAGCAGCTTGGGTGGGGGCAACTCCTACAATGAGCAGTTCTTC. Complete variable domain (other parts from reference TRBV5-4 and TRBJ2-1): ETGVTQSPTHLIKTRGQQVTLRCSSQSGHNTVSWYQQALGQGPQFIFQYYREEENGRGNFPPRFSGLQFPNYSSELNVNALELDDSALYLCASSLGGGNSYNEQFFGPGTRLTVL.

This clonotype was seen many times. This sequence joins TRBV28 and TRBJ2-7; D is perhaps TRBD1 or TRBD2 (5 bases each). Trimming took off 6 bases at V and 0 bases at J, with 15 bases between the two ends. This CDR3 region has 15 residues. Per the germline V gene, CDR1 is MDHEN and CDR2 is SYDVKM. CDR3 sequence reads: CASSPPWGSSYEQYF. The DNA for the CDR3 is TGTGCCAGCAGCCCCCCCTGGGGGAGCTCCTACGAGCAGTACTTC.

This clonotype appeared a few times. This rearrangement joins TRBV6-1 to TRBJ2-5; 7 nucleotides agree with TRBD2. The CDR3 runs to 15 residues. V shed 5 bases and J 1 base; nucleotides not matched to a gene: 7. Germline V gene data show CDR1 as MNHNS and CDR2 as SASEGT. The chain's CDR3 is CASSPLGGSQETQYF. CDR3 nucleotides: TGTGCCAGCAGTCCTTTAGGCGGGAGCCAAGAGACCCAGTACTTC.

This clonotype was picked up many times. The chain joins TRBV20-1 to TRBJ2-1; 10 bases match TRBD2. V trimming: 5 bases; J trimming: 6 bases; junction bases outside the gene matches: 7. CDR3 length: 14 amino acids. Germline lookup yields CDR1 DFQATT and CDR2 SNEGSKA (reference sequence). CDR3 DNA: TGCAGTGCTCTACTAGCGGGAATTAGCAATGAGCAGTTCTTC. This gives the protein CSALLAGISNEQFF.

The V call is TRBV4-1, the J call TRBJ1-5, with 7 bases that match TRBD1. V lost 3 bases and J lost 2; bases outside the gene matches: 19. This CDR3 has 20 residues. Germline loops: CDR1 MGHRA, CDR2 YSYEKL. The CDR3 bases are TGCGCCAGCAGCCAGGATCAGCTACAGGGGATCCCTAGCGGCAATCAGCCCCAGCATTTT. It is translated as CASSQDQLQGIPSGNQPQHF.

This clonotype was counted a few times. This chain connects TRBV19 to TRBJ2-7, with D possibly matching TRBD2 (5 bases). Germline CDR1 reads LNHDA; CDR2 reads SQIVND (reference sequence). With 5 bases removed from V and 3 bases from J, the gap between germline ends came to 14 bases. The CDR3 is made up of 14 amino acids. CDR3 loop: CASSPLGSGYEQYF. CDR3 DNA sequence: TGTGCCAGTAGTCCCCTGGGGAGCGGCTACGAGCAGTACTTC.

This clonotype was observed at least ten times. This chain joins TRBV5-1 and TRBJ2-1; 9 bases match TRBD2. The CDR3 extends over 17 amino acids. Germline V gives CDR1 SGHRS, CDR2 YFSETQ. Germline trimming cut 8 bases from V and 7 bases from J; bases unmatched to any gene: 19. The CDR3 loop reads CASQMIGGRASGNEQFF. DNA of the CDR3: TGCGCCAGTCAAATGATTGGCGGGAGGGCCTCGGGAAATGAGCAGTTCTTC.

This chain uses TRBV24-1 with TRBJ1-5; unclear D gene. V was trimmed by 3 bases and J by 7 bases, leaving 6 bases between them. Germline V gives CDR1 KGHDR, CDR2 SFDVKD. The CDR3 runs to 12 residues. In DNA form, the CDR3 reads TGTGCCACCAGTGATGGACCACAGCCCCAGCATTTT. Translation: CATSDGPQPQHF.